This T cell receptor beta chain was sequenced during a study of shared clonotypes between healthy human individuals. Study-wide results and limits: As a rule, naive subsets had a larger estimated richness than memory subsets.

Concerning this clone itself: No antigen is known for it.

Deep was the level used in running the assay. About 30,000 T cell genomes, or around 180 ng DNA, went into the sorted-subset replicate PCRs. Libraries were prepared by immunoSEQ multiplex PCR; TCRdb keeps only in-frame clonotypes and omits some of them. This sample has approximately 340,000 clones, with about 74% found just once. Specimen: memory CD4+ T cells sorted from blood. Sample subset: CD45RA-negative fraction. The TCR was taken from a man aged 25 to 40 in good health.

As DNA, the CDR3 is TGTGCCAGCAGTCTGACTAGCGGGATCGAGATGCAGTATTTT. Translated: CASSLTSGIEMQYF. The V gene is TRBV28, the J gene TRBJ2-3; 11 bases line up with TRBD2. Unmatched junction bases numbered 9, after V lost 5 bases and J lost 11 bases. The CDR3 has 14 amino acids. The V gene's germline CDR1 is MDHEN and CDR2 SYDVKM.